This T cell receptor (beta chain) was recorded in a study of Ad26.COV2.S vaccination and SARS-CoV-2 variants. V shed 6 bases and J 3 bases; nucleotides not matched to a gene: 5. Germline CDR1 and CDR2: MNHEY and SMNVEV (reference sequence). CDR3 length: 14 residues. The repertoire was sequenced with immunoSEQ multiplex PCR; TCRdb's copy has only in-frame clones and lacks some. The repertoire holds more than 300,000 clones, with roughly nine tenths as singletons. As for treatment: roughly 19 received Ad26.COV2.S at low or high dose, single or two shots; 5 received placebo; per-sample allocation not given. It was on day 63 after the first vaccine or placebo injection that samples were taken.

This chain connects TRBV27 to TRBJ1-1; TRBD1 agrees at 9 bases. Source: peripheral blood, taken in a trial of Ad26.COV2.S vaccine versus placebo. This receptor was taken from a person aged 18-60 years who received the Ad26.COV2.S COVID-19 vaccine or a placebo. The CDR3 reads CASSNDRGDTEAFF. CDR3 bases: TGTGCCAGCAGCAACGACAGGGGGGACACTGAAGCTTTCTTT.